This T cell receptor beta chain was identified in a study of CXCR3-negative and CXCR3-positive naive CD8 T cells. With respect to this clonotype: Its antigen is not identified.

Study results and caveats: CXCR3 expression partially decreased after cryopreservation; most assays used fresh PBMCs. Against CXCR3-negative naive cells, CXCR3-positive naive cells showed more hydrophobic TRB CDR3s. For memory CD8+ cells diversity was much lower, but both naive subsets had comparably high diversity.

This CDR3 region has 15 residues. Germline lookup yields CDR1 KGHSH and CDR2 LQKENI. 5' RACE that incorporated UMI labels was used to prepare the TRB cDNA libraries. Reprocessing the 5' RACE reads, TCRdb reports a single entry for every CDR3 protein and omits DNA. In total, the table holds some 5,000 distinct CDR3 sequences. Input material: naive CXCR3+ CD8+ T cells from blood. Subset meaning: CD45RO-CCR7+CD27+CD95- naive CD8+ T cells expressing CXCR3 (TNR3+). This clonotype was obtained from a human donor in good health. Some clones in this sample may be carry-over from other donors' samples. The chain recombines TRBV18 with TRBJ2-2. CDR3 region: CASSPRGKYTGELFF.